This T cell receptor (beta chain) was sequenced for a study of blood T cell repertoires in COVID-19. Overall study: Whether acute or convalescent, the COVID-19 samples came from the United States, Italy and Spain.

Germline lookup yields CDR1 SNHLY and CDR2 FYNNEI. The CDR3 runs 14 residues. The V and J ends lost 8 bases and 1 base, in that order; junction bases with no gene match: 6. Using immunoSEQ multiplex PCR, the repertoire was profiled, and TCRdb retains in-frame clones only, with some absent. The sample has hundreds of thousands of clones; around nine tenths are singletons. V gene TRBV2 combines with J gene TRBJ2-7, with TRBD1 identical over 9 bases. This TCR came from a woman aged 70 to 79 with COVID-19, enrolled during active disease. Sequencing input: peripheral blood. This chain's CDR3 is CASGRDRESYEQYF. CDR3 in DNA: TGTGCCAGCGGGCGGGACAGGGAGTCCTACGAGCAGTACTTC. Filled out from reference TRBV2 and TRBJ2-7, the complete variable domain reads EPEVTQTPSHQVTQMGQEVILRCVPISNHLYFYWYRQILGQKVEFLVSFYNNEISEKSEIFDDQFSVERPDGSNFTLKIRSTKLEDSAMYFCASGRDRESYEQYFGPGTRLTVT.